These 28 T cell receptor beta chains were sequenced from one sample in a study of shared clonotypes between healthy human individuals. Repertoires were generated with immunoSEQ multiplex PCR, while TCRdb's copy carries only in-frame clones and drops some. The repertoire holds about 2.4 million clones, with around 94% as singletons. The sample consisted of naive CD4+ T cells sorted from blood. Subset indicated: CD45RA+ positively selected. The receptors were sampled from a man in his late teens or twenties in good health.

This clone was counted between two and nine times. The chain uses TRBV10-2 and TRBJ1-1; TRBD1 aligns across 9 bases. The germline V gene has CDR1 WSHSY and CDR2 SAAADI. The CDR3 runs to 14 residues. Germline trimming cut 6 bases from V and 5 bases from J; bases unmatched to any gene: 7. CDR3 nucleotide sequence: TGCGCCAGCAGAGGGGACAGGGTCGGAACTGAAGCTTTCTTT. Encoded protein: CASRGDRVGTEAFF.

The V call is TRBV27, the J call TRBJ2-5; either TRBD1 or TRBD2 may fit D (5 bases each). CDR3 size: 15 residues. Germline V gene data show CDR1 as MNHEY and CDR2 as SMNVEV (reference sequence). V was shortened by 6 bases and J by 6 bases, with 20 bases between the two germline ends. The CDR3 coding sequence is TGTGCCAGCAGGGGGCCATCGGGGAGCTGGAAGACCCAGTACTTC. The encoded protein is CASRGPSGSWKTQYF.

The genes are TRBV2 and TRBJ1-1; TRBD1 aligns across 10 bases. The V segment lost 6 bases and the J segment 6 bases; nucleotides outside the gene matches: 10. CDR1 is SNHLY, CDR2 FYNNEI, per germline. The CDR3 covers 15 residues. CDR3: CASSESPGQGPEAFF. The CDR3 DNA reads TGTGCCAGCAGCGAATCACCGGGACAGGGGCCTGAAGCTTTCTTT. Based on the CDR3 plus reference TRBV2 and TRBJ1-1, the full variable domain is EPEVTQTPSHQVTQMGQEVILRCVPISNHLYFYWYRQILGQKVEFLVSFYNNEISEKSEIFDDQFSVERPDGSNFTLKIRSTKLEDSAMYFCASSESPGQGPEAFFGQGTRLTVV.

The chain joins TRBV10-3 to TRBJ2-7; 8 bases are a match to TRBD1. This CDR3 contains 14 residues. With V trimmed by 7 bases and J by 7 bases, 12 bases remained unmatched. Germline V gene data show CDR1 as ENHRY and CDR2 as SYGVKD. The CDR3 nucleotides read TGTGCCATCACCGAAGACAGGGGAGGAGGGGAGCAGTACTTC. Translation: CAITEDRGGGEQYF.

This clone was observed a few times. The chain is built from TRBV2 and TRBJ1-2; D is unresolved. Trimming left V 8 bases short and J 9 bases short, with 13 bases between. The CDR3 has 11 residues. The germline CDR1 and CDR2 sequences are SNHLY and FYNNEI. This chain's CDR3 is CASVPAGSYTF. The CDR3 DNA reads TGTGCCAGCGTCCCCGCAGGCAGCTACACCTTC. Full variable domain (missing parts from reference TRBV2 and TRBJ1-2): EPEVTQTPSHQVTQMGQEVILRCVPISNHLYFYWYRQILGQKVEFLVSFYNNEISEKSEIFDDQFSVERPDGSNFTLKIRSTKLEDSAMYFCASVPAGSYTFGSGTRLTVV.

This chain uses TRBV4-1 with TRBJ2-1, with 8 positions matching TRBD2. The germline V gene has CDR1 MGHRA and CDR2 YSYEKL. Losses at the gene ends were 1 base for V and 8 bases for J; bases not matched to a gene: 10. CDR3 length equals 16 residues. CDR3 sequence: CASSQVTGGPSDEQFF. CDR3 bases: TGCGCCAGCAGCCAAGTCACGGGAGGGCCCTCGGATGAGCAGTTCTTC.

Here the CDR3 reads CASSGQMGKDHEKLFF. CDR3 bases: TGTGCCAGCAGTGGACAAATGGGAAAAGACCATGAAAAACTGTTTTTT. This sequence joins TRBV6-1 and TRBJ1-4; unclear D gene. V was cut by 4 bases and J by 6 bases, with 18 bases left in between. The CDR3 loop spans 16 amino acids. Germline V lookup: CDR1 MNHNS, CDR2 SASEGT.

The V and J genes are TRBV5-1 and TRBJ2-2; 8 bases agree with TRBD1. This CDR3 is built from 14 residues. Trimming cost V 9 bases and J 2 bases; bases outside gene matches: 6. Germline CDR1 SGHRS, CDR2 YFSETQ. The CDR3 reads CATGQDPNTGELFF. The CDR3 DNA reads TGCGCCACGGGACAGGACCCTAACACCGGGGAGCTGTTTTTT.

J is TRBJ1-2 and V is TRBV4-3, with 7 positions matching TRBD1. V was clipped by 5 bases and J by 4 bases; unmatched bases: 1. CDR1 is LGHNA and CDR2 is YSLEER in the germline V gene. The CDR3 length is 12 residues. In nucleotides, the CDR3 is TGCGCCAGCAGCGACAGGGCCTATGGCTACACCTTC. This encodes CASSDRAYGYTF.

V usage is TRBV27 and J usage is TRBJ2-7; 7 nucleotides match TRBD1. Germline CDR1 reads MNHEY; CDR2 reads SMNVEV (reference sequence). The CDR3 is made up of 14 amino acids. The V segment lost 4 bases and the J segment 5 bases; nucleotides outside the gene matches: 8. CDR3 nucleotide sequence: TGTGCCAGCAGTTCCTACGGGACAGTTCACGAGCAGTACTTC. Encoded protein: CASSSYGTVHEQYF.

This sequence joins TRBV28 and TRBJ2-1; tentative D call: TRBD2 (5 bases). Germline CDR1 MDHEN, CDR2 SYDVKM. This CDR3 is built from 12 residues. The ends were cut back, 6 bases at V and 4 bases at J, with 7 bases in the middle. The DNA for the CDR3 is TGTGCCAGCAGCCGGGGATACAATGAGCAGTTCTTC. Translated: CASSRGYNEQFF.

CDR3 amino acids: CASGAGRGVKGANVLTF. In DNA, the CDR3 is TGTGCCAGTGGGGCCGGCAGGGGAGTTAAGGGGGCCAACGTCCTGACTTTC. The chain employs TRBV19 and TRBJ2-6; perhaps TRBD1 as D (6 bases). Germline values: CDR1 LNHDA, CDR2 SQIVND (reference sequence). The CDR3 has 17 residues. Trimming shortened V by 8 bases and J by 4 bases, and 21 bases separated the two germline ends.

The rearrangement links TRBV5-1 to TRBJ1-6, with D possibly matching TRBD1 (6 bases). CDR3 length: 13 amino acids. Germline V gene data show CDR1 as SGHRS and CDR2 as YFSETQ. The V and J ends lost 0 bases and 13 bases respectively, with 11 bases between them. The chain's CDR3 is CASSLGEQGPLHF. Here the CDR3 DNA reads TGCGCCAGCAGCTTGGGTGAACAGGGTCCCCTCCACTTT.

This clone has only one observation. This chain links TRBV4-1 with TRBJ1-2; D is unclear. Germline-derived CDR1 and CDR2 are MGHRA and YSYEKL. The CDR3 covers 13 residues. Trimming took 5 bases from V and 0 from J, leaving 7 bases between them. The CDR3 loop reads CASSKVANYGYTF. The CDR3 nucleotides are TGCGCCAGCAGCAAGGTTGCTAACTATGGCTACACCTTC.

This chain connects TRBV6-1 to TRBJ2-5; 11 bases agree with TRBD2. CDR1 and CDR2 (germline): MNHNS, SASEGT. CDR3 length equals 15 residues. Trimming cost V 2 bases and J 5 bases; bases outside gene matches: 4. DNA of the CDR3: TGTGCCAGCAGTGAAAGGGCTAGCGGGAGGGAGACCCAGTACTTC. Protein sequence: CASSERASGRETQYF.

The chain employs TRBV27 and TRBJ2-7; no definite D call. With 5 bases removed from V and 2 bases from J, the gap between germline ends came to 13 bases. The CDR3 runs 14 residues. CDR1 MNHEY and CDR2 SMNVEV come from the germline V gene (reference sequence). The CDR3 sequence: CASSPWKSTYEQYF. CDR3 coding DNA: TGTGCCAGCAGTCCCTGGAAGTCGACCTACGAGCAGTACTTC.

The chain combines TRBV18 with TRBJ1-1, with 9 bases fitting TRBD1. The CDR3 consists of 12 residues. Germline CDR1 KGHSH, CDR2 LQKENI. Trimming cost V 8 bases and J 6 bases; bases outside gene matches: 4. CDR3 nucleotide sequence: TGTGCCAGCCGACAGGGGGTCCCTGAAGCTTTCTTT. Translated, it gives CASRQGVPEAFF.

The chain employs TRBV18 and TRBJ2-5; TRBD1 is a possible D gene (6 bases). The last part of the DNA fits TRBJ2-7 better; the J call may be wrong. Germline V gives CDR1 KGHSH, CDR2 LQKENI. The CDR3 is 15 residues long. Here the CDR3 DNA reads TGTGCCAGCTCAACCTATTTTACAGGGCGGGACGAGCAGTACTTC. Translation gives CASSTYFTGRDEQYF.

V and J are TRBV9 and TRBJ2-7; TRBD1 matches 7 bases. Per the germline V gene, CDR1 is SGDLS and CDR2 is YYNGEE. J lost 3 bases, V lost 1 base, and 4 bases had no gene match. This CDR3 is built from 14 residues. The CDR3 here is CASSVTGQFYEQYF. The CDR3 coding sequence is TGTGCCAGCAGCGTAACGGGACAGTTCTACGAGCAGTACTTC.

The gene calls are TRBV28 and TRBJ2-5; TRBD2 agrees at 11 bases. The J call could be wrong; TRBJ2-7 is a better fit for the DNA end. CDR3 length equals 16 residues. Germline CDR1 is MDHEN and CDR2 is SYDVKM. CDR3 in amino acids: CASSHAGLAALGEQYF. The CDR3 nucleotides read TGTGCCAGCAGCCACGCGGGACTAGCGGCATTAGGCGAGCAGTACTTC.

The chain carries TRBV5-1 and TRBJ2-5; D may correspond to TRBD1 or TRBD2 (6 bases each). The germline V gene encodes CDR1 SGHRS and CDR2 YFSETQ. Deletions cut 3 bases from V and 5 bases from J, with 14 bases between. CDR3 length: 14 residues. CDR3 DNA sequence: TGCGCCAGCAGCTCCGATGGAGGGGGGGAGACCCAGTACTTC. Translated: CASSSDGGGETQYF. Looking up the rest from reference TRBV5-1 and TRBJ2-5 gives the full variable domain: KAGVTQTPRYLIKTRGQQVTLSCSPISGHRSVSWYQQTPGQGLQFLFEYFSETQRNKGNFPGRFSGRQFSNSRSEMNVSTLELGDSALYLCASSSDGGGETQYFGPGTRLLVL.

The chain carries TRBV18 and TRBJ2-7; the match to TRBD2 covers 14 bases. Germline V CDR1 and CDR2: KGHSH, LQKENI. V was clipped by 4 bases and J by 4 bases; unmatched bases: 6. The length of the CDR3 is 16 residues. CDR3 nucleotide sequence: TGTGCCAGCTCACTACGACTAGCGGGAGGGAGGTACGAGCAGTACTTC. Protein: CASSLRLAGGRYEQYF.

The chain couples TRBV7-9 to TRBJ2-3; D tentatively fits TRBD1 or TRBD2 (5 bases each). This CDR3 comprises 12 residues. Trimming pared 6 bases from V and 1 base from J, leaving 5 bases between. Germline assignment: CDR1 SEHNR and CDR2 FQNEAQ (reference sequence). In DNA form, the CDR3 reads TGTGCCAGCAGGGGGGGCACAGATACGCAGTATTTT. It translates to CASRGGTDTQYF.

This rearrangement joins TRBV21-1 to TRBJ2-3. TRBV21-1 is recorded as a pseudogene. CDR3 length equals 18 residues. For the CDR3, the DNA is TGTGCCAGCAGCAAAGGCCCCCACCTCGGGCCGGTGCTGGATACGCAGTATTTT. Its protein product is CASSKGPHLGPVLDTQYF.

The table lists this clone with a count of one. At the DNA level, this CDR3 is encoded by other sequences in the same sample as well. The V and J genes are TRBV19 and TRBJ1-1; 7 nucleotides match TRBD1. The ends lost 3 bases at V and 5 bases at J; junction bases unmatched: 6. The germline V gene encodes CDR1 LNHDA and CDR2 SQIVND (reference sequence). The CDR3 totals 14 residues. CDR3 residues: CASSIEGARTEAFF. CDR3 DNA: TGTGCCAGTAGTATTGAGGGGGCGAGGACTGAAGCTTTCTTT.

The chain uses TRBV5-1 and TRBJ2-3; 11 bases are a match to TRBD2. The germline CDR1 and CDR2 sequences are SGHRS and YFSETQ. This CDR3 has 21 amino acids. Unmatched junction bases numbered 19, after V lost 2 bases and J lost 2 bases. The DNA of the CDR3 is TGCGCCAGCAGCTTCTCCCCCGGGGGTAGCGGGAGGGTGAGGTACACAGATACGCAGTATTTT. Encoded protein: CASSFSPGGSGRVRYTDTQYF.

This rearrangement joins TRBV2 to TRBJ2-7; 9 bases are shared with TRBD1. J gave up 6 bases and V 6 bases, and 9 bases lay outside the gene matches. From germline, CDR1 is SNHLY and CDR2 FYNNEI. The CDR3 covers 14 residues. This chain's CDR3 is CASRAGTGSGEQYF. CDR3 in DNA: TGTGCCAGCAGGGCCGGGACAGGGAGCGGCGAGCAGTACTTC.

The chain links TRBV10-3 to TRBJ2-3; TRBD1 matches at 7 bases. The CDR3 totals 15 residues. J gave up 6 bases and V 4 bases, and 10 bases lay outside the gene matches. Germline values: CDR1 ENHRY, CDR2 SYGVKD. CDR3 region: CAISAGQDKVDTQYF. CDR3 nucleotide sequence: TGTGCCATCAGTGCAGGACAGGATAAGGTGGATACGCAGTATTTT.